This T cell receptor beta chain was sequenced in a study of shared clonotypes between healthy human individuals. Study as a whole: The donor group consisted of a couple of women and three men, aged 18 to 49.

In the case of this clone: Antigen: not known.

This CDR3 region has 16 residues. J lost 2 bases, V lost 5 bases, and 7 bases had no gene match. CDR1 SGHTA and CDR2 FQGTGA come from the germline V gene. Only Caucasian adults living in Nashville, Tennessee made up the donor group. It was into CD45RA+ naive and CD45RA-negative memory subsets that the CD4+ cells were split. Sequencing used immunoSEQ multiplex PCR; TCRdb keeps in-frame clones, though not all of them. The sample shows a few million clones, approximately 90% of them seen only once. Overall study findings and caveats: Estimated clonotype richness was generally higher in naive than memory subsets.

The TCR was taken from a man aged 18 to 30 in good health. Some clones in this sample may be carry-over from other donors' samples. Sequences were obtained from naive CD4+ T cells from PBMCs. Subset here: CD45RA+ positively selected. This chain joins TRBV7-3 and TRBJ2-7; 12 bases fit TRBD2. In nucleotides, the CDR3 is TGTGCCAGCAGCCCTACTGGACTAGCGGGGACCTACGAGCAGTACTTC. This gives the protein CASSPTGLAGTYEQYF.